Presented here are 30 T cell receptor beta chains from one specimen sequenced in a study of blood T cell repertoires in COVID-19. This table comes from immunoSEQ multiplex PCR, and its TCRdb copy is limited to in-frame clones, with some not included. The table has 60,000 to 80,000 clones, around 80% seen once. Sequenced material: PBMCs or T cells enriched from blood (not recorded which). All receptors derive from a woman in her thirties or forties with acute COVID-19.

The chain joins TRBV29-1 to TRBJ1-1, with 10 bases matching TRBD1. Unmatched junction bases numbered 6, after V lost 7 bases and J lost 1 base. Germline-derived CDR1 and CDR2 are SQVTM and ANQGSEA. The CDR3 runs to 14 residues. DNA for the CDR3: TGCAGCGGCCGACAGGGGGCGCGGAACACTGAAGCTTTCTTT. Translated: CSGRQGARNTEAFF.

V gene TRBV19 combines with J gene TRBJ1-4, with D perhaps matching TRBD1 (5 bases). V gave up 3 bases and J gave up 8 bases, with 19 bases separating them. Germline values: CDR1 LNHDA, CDR2 SQIVND (reference sequence). This CDR3 is built from 16 residues. The CDR3 bases are TGTGCCAGTAGTATCCGCCGGCAGGGAACCCGGGAAAAACTGTTTTTT. Translating it yields CASSIRRQGTREKLFF.

This sequence joins TRBV6-5 and TRBJ2-3, with 8 positions matching TRBD2. After removal of 0 bases from V and 5 bases from J, the junction contained 7 bases not matched to a gene. The germline CDR1 and CDR2 sequences are MNHEY and SVGAGI. This CDR3 region has 16 residues. CDR3 sequence reads: CASSYSGGLGVDTQYF. CDR3 DNA: TGTGCCAGCAGTTACTCGGGGGGACTAGGGGTAGATACGCAGTATTTT.

The rearrangement uses TRBV15 and TRBJ2-7; TRBD1 is a possible D gene (6 bases). The CDR3 is 13 residues long. V was clipped by 0 bases and J by 6 bases, with 9 bases between them. CDR1 is LNHNV and CDR2 is YYDKDF in the germline V gene (reference sequence). The CDR3 sequence is CATSRDLGGEQYV. DNA of the CDR3: TGTGCCACCAGCAGAGATCTAGGGGGCGAGCAGTACGTC.

In its sample, this clone was seen many times. V and J are TRBV27 and TRBJ1-1; D is perhaps TRBD1 (6 bases). CDR1 is MNHEY and CDR2 is SMNVEV in the germline V gene (reference sequence). The V and J ends lost 5 bases and 0 bases respectively, with 22 bases between them. The CDR3 is 18 residues long. The CDR3 bases are TGTGCCAGCAGTCCTCGCATAACACAGGGTGGGATGAACACTGAAGCTTTCTTT. Its protein product is CASSPRITQGGMNTEAFF.

This clone has a single count. The chain has TRBV27 and TRBJ2-5, with TRBD2 identical over 13 bases. Germline CDR1 is MNHEY and CDR2 is SMNVEV (reference sequence). Trimming took 3 bases from V and 6 from J; bases not matched to a gene: 4. The length of the CDR3 is 15 residues. The CDR3 sequence is CASSFGTSGIQTQYF. The CDR3 nucleotides are TGTGCCAGCAGTTTCGGGACTAGCGGGATACAGACCCAGTACTTC.

V gene TRBV28 combines with J gene TRBJ1-5, with D tentatively TRBD1 (5 bases). V lost 4 bases and J 4 bases, leaving 17 bases between the germline ends. Per germline, CDR1 MDHEN and CDR2 SYDVKM. The CDR3 sequence is 16 residues long. The CDR3 loop reads CASSSRGIRRNQPQHF. The CDR3 DNA sequence: TGTGCCAGCAGTTCGCGGGGCATTCGTCGGAATCAGCCCCAGCATTTT.

This clone was seen repeatedly, ten times or more. The chain combines TRBV18 with TRBJ2-7, with D perhaps TRBD2 (5 bases). V shed 3 bases and J shed 4 bases, with 19 bases lying between them. The CDR3 is 16 amino acids. In germline, CDR1 is KGHSH, CDR2 LQKENI. CDR3 sequence: CASSPTTSSIGYEQYF. The CDR3 region has the DNA TGTGCCAGCTCACCCACAACTAGTTCTATCGGGTACGAGCAGTACTTC.

This clone was seen a handful of times. This chain joins TRBV9 and TRBJ2-7; 9 nucleotides agree with TRBD2. The CDR3 spans 15 residues. Germline assignment: CDR1 SGDLS and CDR2 YYNGEE. V was clipped by 0 bases and J by 6 bases; unmatched bases: 7. The DNA of the CDR3 is TGTGCCAGCAGCGTAGGTCGGGGGACTAGCCCCGAGCAGTACTTC. It encodes CASSVGRGTSPEQYF.

The rearrangement uses TRBV19 and TRBJ2-7, with 10 bases fitting TRBD1. Germline V CDR1 and CDR2: LNHDA, SQIVND (reference sequence). CDR3 length equals 17 residues. The junction had 10 bases not matched to a gene; V was cut back by 0 bases and J by 5 bases. CDR3: CASSIERPGQGSHEQYF. The CDR3 bases are TGTGCCAGTAGTATAGAGCGCCCGGGACAGGGGAGCCACGAGCAGTACTTC.

This clone appeared once. The gene calls are TRBV7-9 and TRBJ2-1, with D perhaps matching TRBD1 (6 bases). The CDR3 is made up of 15 amino acids. With 5 bases removed from V and 1 base from J, the gap between germline ends came to 12 bases. CDR1 and CDR2 (germline): SEHNR, FQNEAQ (reference sequence). The CDR3 region is CASSNVGASYNEQFF. In DNA, the CDR3 is TGTGCCAGCAGCAACGTGGGGGCATCCTACAATGAGCAGTTCTTC.

The genes are TRBV12-3 or TRBV12-4 and TRBJ1-1; D is unclear. The CDR3 consists of 13 residues. V dropped 0 bases and J dropped 3 bases, with 5 bases sitting between them. CDR3 nucleotide sequence: TGTGCCAGCAGTTTAGCGCAGGACACTGAAGCTTTCTTT. Its translation: CASSLAQDTEAFF.

Only a few counts were recorded for this clone. This rearrangement joins TRBV9 to TRBJ2-2; 11 bases fit TRBD1. The germline V gene has CDR1 SGDLS and CDR2 YYNGEE. CDR3 length equals 16 residues. The V gene end was trimmed by 4 bases and the J gene end by 3 bases; junction bases not matched to a gene: 5. The CDR3 reads CASSKRTGGDTGELFF. The CDR3 DNA follows: TGTGCCAGCAGCAAACGGACAGGGGGCGACACCGGGGAGCTGTTTTTT.

This chain joins TRBV25-1 and TRBJ1-5; 9 bases match TRBD1. J was trimmed by 4 bases and V by 4 bases; bases with no gene match: 2. The CDR3 is made up of 14 amino acids. CDR1 is MGHDK, CDR2 SYGVNS, per germline. The CDR3 nucleotides are TGTGCCAGCAGTGCCGGGACAGGGAATCAGCCCCAGCATTTT. It specifies CASSAGTGNQPQHF. The variable domain in full, with the rest retrieved from reference TRBV25-1 and TRBJ1-5, is EADIYQTPRYLVIGTGKKITLECSQTMGHDKMYWYQQDPGMELHLIHYSYGVNSTEKGDLSSESTVSRIRTEHFPLTLESARPSHTSQYLCASSAGTGNQPQHFGDGTRLSIL.

The gene calls are TRBV5-1 and TRBJ2-7; D not resolved. Between the trimmed V and J ends, which lost 1 base and 2 bases, there was a span of 13 bases. There are 15 residues in the CDR3. CDR1 and CDR2 from the germline V gene are SGHRS and YFSETQ. The CDR3, as DNA: TGCGCCAGCAGCTTGAATCTCCGGTCTACCTACGAGCAGTACTTC. Translation: CASSLNLRSTYEQYF.

This chain connects TRBV5-4 to TRBJ1-1; 8 positions agree with TRBD1. The germline gives CDR1 SGHNT, CDR2 YYREEE (reference sequence). The V and J ends lost 2 bases and 4 bases, in that order; junction bases with no gene match: 1. The length of the CDR3 is 13 residues. The CDR3 protein is CASSLQGGTEAFF. Written as DNA, the CDR3 is TGTGCCAGCAGCTTACAGGGGGGCACTGAAGCTTTCTTT.

CDR3 DNA: TGTGCCAGCAGCCTTCGGGGGGGGAACTATGGCTACACCTTC. Its protein product is CASSLRGGNYGYTF. The rearrangement uses TRBV5-8 and TRBJ1-2; a possible D gene is TRBD1 (5 bases). Germline V gene lookup returns CDR1 SGHTS and CDR2 YDEGEE. V was trimmed by 4 bases and J by 2 bases, leaving 12 bases between them. This CDR3 spans 14 amino acids.

This rearrangement joins TRBV27 to TRBJ2-7; D remains ambiguous. Trimming shortened V by 10 bases and J by 2 bases, and 18 bases separated the two germline ends. Germline CDR1 and CDR2: MNHEY and SMNVEV (reference sequence). The CDR3 runs 14 residues. Here the CDR3 reads CATREVRPPYEQYF. Written as DNA, the CDR3 is TGTGCCACTAGAGAGGTCCGGCCCCCCTACGAGCAGTACTTC.

V usage is TRBV11-2 and J usage is TRBJ2-3; 7 bases agree with TRBD2. CDR1 and CDR2 (germline): SGHAT, FQNNGV. With V trimmed by 1 base and J by 0 bases, 4 bases remained unmatched. This CDR3 has 16 amino acids. CDR3 bases: TGTGCCAGCAGCTTAGCGGGGGGAGCCAGCACAGATACGCAGTATTTT. Translating gives CASSLAGGASTDTQYF. Looking up the rest from reference TRBV11-2 and TRBJ2-3 gives the full variable domain: EAGVAQSPRYKIIEKRQSVAFWCNPISGHATLYWYQQILGQGPKLLIQFQNNGVVDDSQLPKDRFSAERLKGVDSTLKIQPAKLEDSAVYLCASSLAGGASTDTQYFGPGTRLTVL.

The V call is TRBV2, the J call TRBJ2-5; TRBD2 might be the D (7 bases). Trimming left V 3 bases short and J 0 bases short, with 11 bases between. Looked up from germline, CDR1 is SNHLY and CDR2 is FYNNEI. The CDR3 consists of 15 residues. The CDR3 region is CASSDAGAYQETQYF. CDR3 sequence (DNA): TGTGCCAGCAGTGACGCGGGGGCGTACCAAGAGACCCAGTACTTC.

This clone came up a few times. J is TRBJ1-6 and V is TRBV4-1; tentatively, D is TRBD1 (6 bases). This CDR3 is built from 15 residues. The germline V gene encodes CDR1 MGHRA and CDR2 YSYEKL. Trimming stripped 4 bases from V and 7 bases from J, with 14 bases between. CDR3 sequence (DNA): TGCGCCAGCAGCCCCCGGGACACCACAAATTCACCCCTCCACTTT. Amino acid sequence: CASSPRDTTNSPLHF.

The chain combines TRBV19 with TRBJ2-3, with 8 nucleotides matching TRBD2. V was clipped by 8 bases and J by 1 base; unmatched bases: 2. The germline CDR1 and CDR2 sequences are LNHDA and SQIVND (reference sequence). The CDR3 covers 13 residues. The DNA for the CDR3 is TGTGCCAGTTTTAGCGGGGGCACAGATACGCAGTATTTT. This encodes CASFSGGTDTQYF.

This clone was counted between two and nine times. The CDR3 loop is CASSFQGRIGTDTQYF. DNA of the CDR3: TGTGCCAGCAGCTTCCAAGGGAGGATCGGCACAGATACGCAGTATTTT. This chain connects TRBV7-3 to TRBJ2-3; possibly TRBD2 for D (6 bases). Trimming took off 3 bases at V and 1 base at J, with 14 bases between the two ends. CDR3 length: 16 amino acids. CDR1 is SGHTA and CDR2 is FQGTGA in the germline V gene. The whole variable domain, filled in from reference TRBV7-3 and TRBJ2-3, reads GAGVSQTPSNKVTEKGKYVELRCDPISGHTALYWYRQSLGQGPEFLIYFQGTGAADDSGLPNDRFFAVRPEGSVSTLKIQRTERGDSAVYLCASSFQGRIGTDTQYFGPGTRLTVL.

This clone was counted only a few times. This chain joins TRBV6-5 and TRBJ2-2; no definite D call. Germline loops: CDR1 MNHEY, CDR2 SVGAGI. CDR3 length equals 13 residues. V was pared by 6 bases and J by 5 bases, with 10 bases between. The CDR3 loop reads CASSPLGTGELFF. The CDR3 region has the DNA TGTGCCAGCAGCCCCCTCGGGACCGGGGAGCTGTTTTTT.

The rearrangement joins TRBV2 to TRBJ2-7; the match to TRBD1 covers 9 bases. CDR1 is SNHLY and CDR2 is FYNNEI in the germline V gene. The CDR3 covers 14 residues. V trimming: 6 bases; J trimming: 1 base; junction bases outside the gene matches: 4. The CDR3: CASRTDRGSYEQYF. The CDR3 DNA reads as TGTGCCAGCAGGACGGACAGGGGTTCCTACGAGCAGTACTTC.

The chain combines TRBV6-9 with TRBJ1-1, with a possible D match to TRBD1 (5 bases). Germline CDR1 MNHGY, CDR2 SVAAGI. The ends were cut back, 7 bases at V and 0 bases at J, with 9 bases in the middle. This CDR3 region has 13 residues. CDR3 amino acids: CASTRGLNTEAFF. The CDR3, as DNA: TGTGCCAGCACTAGGGGATTGAACACTGAAGCTTTCTTT.

The chain combines TRBV19 with TRBJ2-7; 9 bases agree with TRBD2. This CDR3 comprises 13 residues. CDR1 and CDR2 (germline): LNHDA, SQIVND (reference sequence). V was clipped by 5 bases and J by 6 bases; unmatched bases: 5. The CDR3 region is CASSPAGGFEQYV. CDR3 nucleotides: TGTGCCAGTAGTCCAGCGGGGGGCTTCGAGCAGTACGTC.

V and J are TRBV9 and TRBJ2-2; TRBD1 agrees at 7 bases. Per the germline V gene, CDR1 is SGDLS and CDR2 is YYNGEE. J gave up 1 base and V 4 bases, and 4 bases lay outside the gene matches. This CDR3 region has 15 residues. CDR3 sequence (DNA): TGTGCCAGCAGCCGTACAGGGGTGAACACCGGGGAGCTGTTTTTT. This codes for CASSRTGVNTGELFF.

The CDR3 nucleotides are TGTGCCAGCAGTTTACGGGTAGGCTGGGGGCCTCGCAACTATGGCTACACCTTC. Amino acid sequence: CASSLRVGWGPRNYGYTF. The rearrangement links TRBV28 to TRBJ1-2; D perhaps matches TRBD1 (6 bases). CDR1 and CDR2 from the germline V gene are MDHEN and SYDVKM. The CDR3 has 18 amino acids. Trimming stripped 2 bases from V and 2 bases from J, with 21 bases between.

This chain connects TRBV19 to TRBJ1-1, with 7 bases lining up with TRBD1. The V gene end was trimmed by 4 bases and the J gene end by 1 base; junction bases not matched to a gene: 6. This CDR3 has 15 residues. Germline CDR1 and CDR2: LNHDA and SQIVND (reference sequence). Here the CDR3 DNA reads TGTGCCAGTAGTAGCCCCCACAGGGGGAACACTGAAGCTTTCTTT. This gives the protein CASSSPHRGNTEAFF.